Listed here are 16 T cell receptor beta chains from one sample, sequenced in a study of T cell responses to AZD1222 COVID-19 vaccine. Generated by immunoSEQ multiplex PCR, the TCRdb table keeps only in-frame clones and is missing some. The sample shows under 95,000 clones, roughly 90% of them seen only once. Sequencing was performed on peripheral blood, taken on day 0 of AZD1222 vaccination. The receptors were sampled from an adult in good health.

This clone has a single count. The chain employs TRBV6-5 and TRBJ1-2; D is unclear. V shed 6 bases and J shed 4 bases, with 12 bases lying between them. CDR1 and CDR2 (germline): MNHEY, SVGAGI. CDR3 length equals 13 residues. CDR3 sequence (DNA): TGTGCCAGCAGGGACCAGGCGATCTATGGCTACACCTTC. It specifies CASRDQAIYGYTF.

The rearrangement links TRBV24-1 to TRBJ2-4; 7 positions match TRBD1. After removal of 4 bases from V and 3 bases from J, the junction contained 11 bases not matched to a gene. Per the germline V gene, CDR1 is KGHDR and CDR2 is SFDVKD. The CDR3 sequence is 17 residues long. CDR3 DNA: TGTGCCACCAGTGACCACGGACAGGATAGGGGCAAAAACATTCAGTACTTC. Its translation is CATSDHGQDRGKNIQYF.

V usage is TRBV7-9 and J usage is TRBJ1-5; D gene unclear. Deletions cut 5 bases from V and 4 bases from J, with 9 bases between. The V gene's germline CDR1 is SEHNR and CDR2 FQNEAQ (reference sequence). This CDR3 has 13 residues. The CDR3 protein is CASSPNQNQPQHF. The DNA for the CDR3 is TGTGCCAGCAGCCCTAACCAAAATCAGCCCCAGCATTTT.

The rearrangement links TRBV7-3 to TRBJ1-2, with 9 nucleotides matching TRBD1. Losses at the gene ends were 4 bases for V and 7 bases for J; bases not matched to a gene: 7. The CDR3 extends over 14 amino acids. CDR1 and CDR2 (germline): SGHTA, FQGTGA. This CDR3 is CASSSDRGGSGYTF. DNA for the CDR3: TGTGCCAGCAGCTCGGACAGGGGAGGGTCTGGCTACACCTTC. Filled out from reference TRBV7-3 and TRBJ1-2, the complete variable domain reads GAGVSQTPSNKVTEKGKYVELRCDPISGHTALYWYRQSLGQGPEFLIYFQGTGAADDSGLPNDRFFAVRPEGSVSTLKIQRTERGDSAVYLCASSSDRGGSGYTFGSGTRLTVV.

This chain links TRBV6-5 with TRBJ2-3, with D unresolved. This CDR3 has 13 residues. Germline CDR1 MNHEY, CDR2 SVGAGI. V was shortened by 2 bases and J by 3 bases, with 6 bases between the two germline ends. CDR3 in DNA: TGTGCCAGCAGTTACGGACCAACAGATACGCAGTATTTT. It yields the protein CASSYGPTDTQYF.

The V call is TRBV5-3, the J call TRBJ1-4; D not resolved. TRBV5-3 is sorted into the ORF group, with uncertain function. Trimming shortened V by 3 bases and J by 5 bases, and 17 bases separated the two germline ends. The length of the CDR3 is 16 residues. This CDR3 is CARSSLPAIRNEKLFF. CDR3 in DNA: TGTGCCAGAAGCTCCCTCCCGGCGATCCGGAATGAAAAACTGTTTTTT.

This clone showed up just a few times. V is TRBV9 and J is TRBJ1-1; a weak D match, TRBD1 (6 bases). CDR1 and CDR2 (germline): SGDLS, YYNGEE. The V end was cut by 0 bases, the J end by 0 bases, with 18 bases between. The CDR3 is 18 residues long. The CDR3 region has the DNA TGTGCCAGCAGCGTAGGGTTGTCCGGGGGCAGTTTGAACACTGAAGCTTTCTTT. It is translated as CASSVGLSGGSLNTEAFF.

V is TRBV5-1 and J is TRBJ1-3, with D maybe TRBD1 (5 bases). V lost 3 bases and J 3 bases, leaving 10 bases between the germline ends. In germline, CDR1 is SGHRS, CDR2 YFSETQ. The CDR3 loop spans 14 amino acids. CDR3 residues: CASSSDGGGNTIYF. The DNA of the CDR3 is TGCGCCAGCAGCTCGGACGGGGGTGGAAACACCATATATTTT.

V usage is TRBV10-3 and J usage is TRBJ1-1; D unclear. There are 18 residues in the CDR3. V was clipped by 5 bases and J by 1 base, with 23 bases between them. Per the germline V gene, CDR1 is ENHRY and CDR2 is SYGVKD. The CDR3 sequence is CAISNPLRRTRTNTEAFF. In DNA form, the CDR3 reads TGTGCCATCAGTAACCCCCTGCGGCGAACGAGGACGAACACTGAAGCTTTCTTT.

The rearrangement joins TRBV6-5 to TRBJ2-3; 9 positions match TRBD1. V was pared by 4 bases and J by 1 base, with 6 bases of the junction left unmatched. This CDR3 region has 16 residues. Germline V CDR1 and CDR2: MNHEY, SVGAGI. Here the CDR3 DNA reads TGTGCCAGCAGTTCCTACGACAGGGGGGGCACAGATACGCAGTATTTT. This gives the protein CASSSYDRGGTDTQYF.

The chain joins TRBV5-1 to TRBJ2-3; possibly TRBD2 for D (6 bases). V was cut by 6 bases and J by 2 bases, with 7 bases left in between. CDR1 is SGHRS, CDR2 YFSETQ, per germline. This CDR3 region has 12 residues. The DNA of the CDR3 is TGCGCCAGCACGGGGGTCACAGATACGCAGTATTTT. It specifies CASTGVTDTQYF.

This CDR3 is CASSLIGSPNNEQFF. As DNA, the CDR3 is TGTGCCAGCAGCTTAATAGGGAGTCCTAACAATGAGCAGTTCTTC. This chain joins TRBV7-3 and TRBJ2-1; D possibly corresponds to TRBD2 (5 bases). The germline gives CDR1 SGHTA, CDR2 FQGTGA. CDR3 size: 15 residues. Trimming pared 1 base from V and 5 bases from J, leaving 12 bases between.

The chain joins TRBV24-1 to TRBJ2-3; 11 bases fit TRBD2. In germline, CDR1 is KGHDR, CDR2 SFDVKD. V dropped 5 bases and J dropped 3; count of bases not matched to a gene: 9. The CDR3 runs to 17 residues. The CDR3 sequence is CATSGSGGAFGTDTQYF. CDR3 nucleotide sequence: TGTGCCACCAGTGGTAGCGGGGGGGCCTTCGGAACAGATACGCAGTATTTT.

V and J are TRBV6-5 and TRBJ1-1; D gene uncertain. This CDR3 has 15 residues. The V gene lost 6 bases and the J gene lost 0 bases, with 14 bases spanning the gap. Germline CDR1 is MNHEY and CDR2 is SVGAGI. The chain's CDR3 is CASSWTKPMNTEAFF. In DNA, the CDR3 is TGTGCCAGCAGCTGGACTAAGCCCATGAACACTGAAGCTTTCTTT.

DNA of the CDR3: TGTGCCAGCAGCCACTCCGCTAGCGGGGGGGCCGGTCGCGAGCAGTACTTC. Protein: CASSHSASGGAGREQYF. This chain joins TRBV3-1 (or the pseudogene TRBV3-2) and TRBJ2-7; TRBD2 agrees at 12 bases. Germline assignment: CDR1 LGHDT and CDR2 YNNKEL (reference sequence). The length of the CDR3 is 17 residues. The ends lost 3 bases at V and 6 bases at J; junction bases unmatched: 12.

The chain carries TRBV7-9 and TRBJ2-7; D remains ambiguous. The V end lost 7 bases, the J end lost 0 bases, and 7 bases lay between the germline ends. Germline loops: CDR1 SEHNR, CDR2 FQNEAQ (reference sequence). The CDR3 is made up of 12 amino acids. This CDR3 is CASTSHSYEQYF. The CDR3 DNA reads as TGTGCCAGCACAAGCCACTCCTACGAGCAGTACTTC.